This T cell receptor (beta chain) was captured by sequencing in a study of T cell changes during pregnancy in multiple sclerosis. The CDR3 sequence is 17 residues long. TCRdb's copy holds only in-frame clones and misses some; the assay was immunoSEQ multiplex PCR. The sample yields 40,000 or so clones, 93% seen once. The sample in question was CD4+ T cells from peripheral blood mononuclear cells, obtained in the third trimester of pregnancy. The rearrangement uses TRBV21-1 and TRBJ2-7; the D call of TRBD1 is as the table states it, not checked on the DNA. TRBV21-1 is reported as a pseudogene. The clonotype was recovered from a female donor with multiple sclerosis, enrolled in a pregnancy study. CDR3: CASRLITGTGTSYEQYF. CDR3 DNA: TGTGCCAGCAGACTAATTACCGGGACAGGGACCTCCTACGAGCAGTACTTC.